The rows below give T cell receptor beta chains drawn from one sample of a study of blood T cell repertoires in COVID-19. Method: immunoSEQ multiplex PCR; TCRdb's copy keeps in-frame clones and lacks some. The sample holds 350,000 or so clones; approximately 91% are singletons and the top ten take under 1.2%. Sequenced material: PBMCs or T cells enriched from blood (not recorded which). All receptors come from a woman under 40 who had been exposed to COVID-19. The CDR3 runs from the conserved cysteine through the conserved F or W. Fields, in order: V gene, J gene, D gene, clone size, CDR3 DNA, CDR3 protein. D genes are given only for firm matches. Clone size appears in some rows only: once, few, many, or a class for an expanded clone.

V gene: TRBV4-1
J gene: TRBJ2-3
D gene: TRBD2
clone size: .
CDR3 DNA: TGCGCCAGCAGCCTAGCGGGAGGGAACACAGATACGCAGTATTTT
CDR3 protein: CASSLAGGNTDTQYF

V gene: TRBV7-3
J gene: TRBJ1-4
D gene: .
clone size: once
CDR3 DNA: TGTGCCAGCAGCTTAACGGGCAGGGGACACGGAGAAAAACTGTTTTTT
CDR3 protein: CASSLTGRGHGEKLFF

V gene: TRBV28
J gene: TRBJ2-7
D gene: TRBD2
clone size: .
CDR3 DNA: TGTGCCAGCAGTTTTGCGGGAGGGCAGTACTTC
CDR3 protein: CASSFAGGQYF

V gene: TRBV2
J gene: TRBJ1-3
D gene: .
clone size: few
CDR3 DNA: TGTGCCAGCAGCGTGTATTCTGGAAACACCATATATTTT
CDR3 protein: CASSVYSGNTIYF

V gene: TRBV24-1
J gene: TRBJ2-1
D gene: .
clone size: .
CDR3 DNA: TGTGCCACCAGTGAGCGAAGCCATGAGCAGTTCTTC
CDR3 protein: CATSERSHEQFF

V gene: TRBV19
J gene: TRBJ1-4
D gene: TRBD1
clone size: .
CDR3 DNA: TGTGCCAGTAGTCCCCGGGACAGGGGAGGGGAAAAACTGTTTTTT
CDR3 protein: CASSPRDRGGEKLFF

V gene: TRBV29-1
J gene: TRBJ2-7
D gene: .
clone size: .
CDR3 DNA: TGCAGCGTTGTCGGGCGGGATTCCTACGAGCAGTACTTC
CDR3 protein: CSVVGRDSYEQYF

V gene: TRBV9
J gene: TRBJ1-4
D gene: TRBD1
clone size: .
CDR3 DNA: TGTGCCAGCAGCGTAGATACCGACAGGGCAGGGGGTGAAAAACTGTTTTTT
CDR3 protein: CASSVDTDRAGGEKLFF

V gene: TRBV20-1
J gene: TRBJ2-5
D gene: TRBD1
clone size: .
CDR3 DNA: TGCAGTGCTAGTGGGACAGGACTCCAAGAGACCCAGTACTTC
CDR3 protein: CSASGTGLQETQYF

V gene: TRBV6-5
J gene: TRBJ1-4
D gene: TRBD1
clone size: .
CDR3 DNA: TGTGCCAGCAGGAGGGACAGCACCTTTAATGAAAAACTGTTTTTT
CDR3 protein: CASRRDSTFNEKLFF

V gene: TRBV28
J gene: TRBJ1-2
D gene: .
clone size: .
CDR3 DNA: TGTGCCAGCAGTTTATTCGGGGGAGGCTATGGCTACACCTTC
CDR3 protein: CASSLFGGGYGYTF

V gene: TRBV19
J gene: TRBJ2-2
D gene: .
clone size: .
CDR3 DNA: TGTGCCAGTAGTATGGAAGGGGTAGTCACCGGGGAGCTGTTTTTT
CDR3 protein: CASSMEGVVTGELFF

V gene: TRBV28
J gene: TRBJ2-1
D gene: TRBD2
clone size: .
CDR3 DNA: TGTGCCAGCAGTTTATTGGTAGAGGTAGCGGGGGCTAACAATGAGCAGTTCTTC
CDR3 protein: CASSLLVEVAGANNEQFF

V gene: TRBV5-1
J gene: TRBJ2-2
D gene: TRBD2
clone size: .
CDR3 DNA: TGCGCCAGCAGCTTGGGGACTAGCGGTAACACCGGGGAGCTGTTTTTT
CDR3 protein: CASSLGTSGNTGELFF

V gene: TRBV7-6
J gene: TRBJ2-6
D gene: .
clone size: .
CDR3 DNA: TGTGCCAGCAGCTTATCACCGCCGGGCTCTGGGGCCAACGTCCTGACTTTC
CDR3 protein: CASSLSPPGSGANVLTF

V gene: TRBV28
J gene: TRBJ1-4
D gene: .
clone size: .
CDR3 DNA: TGTGCCAGCAAGTTTCTCAGTTCCGAAAAACTGTTTTTT
CDR3 protein: CASKFLSSEKLFF

V gene: TRBV27
J gene: TRBJ2-3
D gene: .
clone size: once
CDR3 DNA: TGTGCCAGCAGTCTCAGCAGGTTGGAGGGTACGCAGTATTTT
CDR3 protein: CASSLSRLEGTQYF

V gene: TRBV7-8
J gene: TRBJ1-1
D gene: .
clone size: once
CDR3 DNA: TGTGCCAGCAGCTTATTTATTGGGCAGGGTATCACTGAAGCTTTCTTT
CDR3 protein: CASSLFIGQGITEAFF

V gene: TRBV11-2
J gene: TRBJ2-7
D gene: .
clone size: .
CDR3 DNA: TGTGCCAGCGGCGGGACCTTCTACGAGCAGTACTTC
CDR3 protein: CASGGTFYEQYF

V gene: TRBV11-2
J gene: TRBJ2-7
D gene: .
clone size: .
CDR3 DNA: TGTGCCAGCAGCTTGTTGGGGGGGCTATCCTACGAGCAGTACTTC
CDR3 protein: CASSLLGGLSYEQYF

V gene: TRBV7-6
J gene: TRBJ1-1
D gene: .
clone size: .
CDR3 DNA: TGTGCCAGCAGCTTACGACAGATGAACACTGAAGCTTTCTTT
CDR3 protein: CASSLRQMNTEAFF

V gene: TRBV28
J gene: TRBJ2-2
D gene: .
clone size: .
CDR3 DNA: TGTGCCAGCAGGGGAAGAGACAGGCCAGACACCGGGGAGCTGTTTTTT
CDR3 protein: CASRGRDRPDTGELFF

V gene: TRBV5-1
J gene: TRBJ2-7
D gene: TRBD2
clone size: .
CDR3 DNA: TGCGCCAGCAGCGGAACTAGCGGGAGCGTGGGTAGTGAGCAGTACTTC
CDR3 protein: CASSGTSGSVGSEQYF

V gene: TRBV29-1
J gene: TRBJ1-5
D gene: TRBD1
clone size: .
CDR3 DNA: TGCAGCGTTGAGAGGGACAGGGACGAGGATCAGCCCCAGCATTTT
CDR3 protein: CSVERDRDEDQPQHF

V gene: TRBV12-5
J gene: TRBJ1-5
D gene: .
clone size: once
CDR3 DNA: TGTGCTAGTGGTCCAACAGGGCCTCAGCCCCAGCATTTT
CDR3 protein: CASGPTGPQPQHF

V gene: TRBV28
J gene: TRBJ2-1
D gene: TRBD2
clone size: once
CDR3 DNA: TGTGCCAGCACACTAGCGGGAGTGGTCGGTGAGCAGTTCTTC
CDR3 protein: CASTLAGVVGEQFF

V gene: TRBV3-1/TRBV3-2
J gene: TRBJ1-3
D gene: .
clone size: .
CDR3 DNA: TGTGCCAGCAGCCGATCTGGTGCCAGGGGCTCTGGAAACACCATATATTTT
CDR3 protein: CASSRSGARGSGNTIYF

V gene: TRBV7-9
J gene: TRBJ2-7
D gene: .
clone size: .
CDR3 DNA: TGTGCCAGCAGCCCTAGGGGCTTACCCGATTACGAGCAGTACTTC
CDR3 protein: CASSPRGLPDYEQYF

V gene: TRBV6-5
J gene: TRBJ2-7
D gene: .
clone size: .
CDR3 DNA: TGTGCCAGCAGTTACAAATTTAGCTACGAGCAGTACTTC
CDR3 protein: CASSYKFSYEQYF

V gene: TRBV11-1
J gene: TRBJ2-1
D gene: .
clone size: .
CDR3 DNA: TGTGCCAGCAGCTTACGGACGGGAGCTGGACGCAATGAGCAGTTCTTC
CDR3 protein: CASSLRTGAGRNEQFF

V gene: TRBV5-1
J gene: TRBJ2-1
D gene: .
clone size: .
CDR3 DNA: TGCGCCAGCAGCTTGGGTGAGAGCTCCTACAATGAGCAGTTCTTC
CDR3 protein: CASSLGESSYNEQFF

V gene: TRBV21-1
J gene: TRBJ2-3
D gene: .
clone size: once
CDR3 DNA: TGTGCCAGCAGCTCGCAAACCGGACAGGGTTATTTGGCAGATACGCAGTATTTT
CDR3 protein: CASSSQTGQGYLADTQYF

V gene: TRBV27
J gene: TRBJ1-4
D gene: .
clone size: .
CDR3 DNA: TGTGCCAGCAGCCACGGGGGGCAGTACAAGAATGAAAAACTGTTTTTT
CDR3 protein: CASSHGGQYKNEKLFF

V gene: TRBV5-4
J gene: TRBJ2-1
D gene: TRBD2
clone size: .
CDR3 DNA: TGTGCCAGCAGCCAACCGGGACTAGCGGGAGAGAAGGGCCATGAGCAGTTCTTC
CDR3 protein: CASSQPGLAGEKGHEQFF

V gene: TRBV6-4
J gene: TRBJ1-5
D gene: TRBD1
clone size: .
CDR3 DNA: TGTGCCAGCAGTGACGATGCCGGGACAGGTGACTATAGCAATCAGCCCCAGCATTTT
CDR3 protein: CASSDDAGTGDYSNQPQHF

V gene: TRBV7-6
J gene: TRBJ1-2
D gene: .
clone size: .
CDR3 DNA: TGTGCCAGCAGCTTACGAGAGGGCGGGTACTATGGCTACACCTTC
CDR3 protein: CASSLREGGYYGYTF